These 27 T cell receptor beta chains came from one sample sequenced in a study of blood T cells in healthy people across ages. Primers used in a second PCR of roughly 7 to 12 cycles were a sample-barcoded 5' primer and a J-beta primer mix. One entry per CDR3 protein, called by TCRdb with MiXCR from the 5' RACE reads. The table lists roughly 1,800,000 distinct CDR3 sequences, just under 50% of them singletons. The sample taken for sequencing was blood. These receptors originate from a woman aged 40 to 55 in good health.

There are a few counts of this clonotype. The J gene is TRBJ2-3, the V gene TRBV10-2, with TRBD1 matching 9 bases. The junction had 8 bases not matched to a gene; V was cut back by 0 bases and J by 4 bases. Germline CDR1 is WSHSY and CDR2 is SAAADI. There are 17 residues in the CDR3. The CDR3 loop reads CASSESGTGHLADTQYF. CDR3 DNA sequence: TGCGCCAGCAGTGAGTCGGGGACAGGGCACTTAGCAGATACGCAGTATTTT.

The table lists this clonotype with a few counts. The chain uses TRBV4-1 and TRBJ2-5; perhaps TRBD2 as D (5 bases). Per germline, CDR1 MGHRA and CDR2 YSYEKL. The CDR3 covers 15 residues. The V end lost 0 bases, the J end lost 7 bases, and 15 bases lay between the germline ends. The CDR3 loop reads CASSQEGPRAGTQYF. Written as DNA, the CDR3 is TGCGCCAGCAGCCAAGAAGGTCCTCGCGCGGGGACCCAGTACTTC.

In its sample, this clonotype was seen a few times. J is TRBJ1-5 and V is TRBV20-1, with 7 nucleotides matching TRBD1. The CDR3 spans 13 residues. Germline CDR1 reads DFQATT; CDR2 reads SNEGSKA (reference sequence). J was trimmed by 7 bases and V by 5 bases; bases with no gene match: 8. CDR3 bases: TGCAGTGCTGGGCGACAGGGTGCCCAGCCCCAGCATTTT. It specifies CSAGRQGAQPQHF.

The chain uses TRBV6-1 and TRBJ2-5; TRBD1 agrees at 9 bases. J lost 3 bases, V lost 5 bases, and 7 bases had no gene match. Germline V gives CDR1 MNHNS, CDR2 SASEGT. The CDR3 runs 15 residues. The CDR3 loop is CASSYTWTGEETQYF. The DNA for the CDR3 is TGTGCCAGCAGTTATACGTGGACAGGGGAAGAGACCCAGTACTTC.

Here the CDR3 reads CASNRFEAKNIQYF. The CDR3 nucleotides are TGTGCCAGTAATCGGTTCGAAGCCAAAAACATTCAGTACTTC. The chain combines TRBV19 with TRBJ2-4, with D hard to call. This CDR3 is built from 14 residues. Deletions cut 7 bases from V and 0 bases from J, with 10 bases between. Germline V gene data show CDR1 as LNHDA and CDR2 as SQIVND (reference sequence).

This clonotype came up a few times. Germline is not matched at one junction end, which may reflect a read error. The chain couples TRBV7-9 to TRBJ2-7; possible D gene TRBD1, 6 bases. The CDR3 covers 15 residues. CDR1 is SEHNR, CDR2 FQNEAQ, per germline (reference sequence). The CDR3 DNA sequence: TGTGCTAGCAGCATATTACAGGGTGAATCCTACGAGCAGTACTTC. Translating it yields CASSILQGESYEQYF.

This clonotype came up a few times. The chain couples TRBV27 to TRBJ1-2, with 8 bases lining up with TRBD1. After removal of 5 bases from V and 5 bases from J, the junction contained 10 bases not matched to a gene. This CDR3 has 15 residues. The germline gives CDR1 MNHEY, CDR2 SMNVEV (reference sequence). The CDR3 DNA follows: TGTGCCAGCAGTCCCTCAGGGGGCGCGGGGTATGGCTACACCTTC. This sequence encodes CASSPSGGAGYGYTF.

The V call is TRBV25-1, the J call TRBJ1-2; TRBD1 aligns across 7 bases. Germline CDR1 is MGHDK and CDR2 is SYGVNS. V dropped 8 bases and J dropped 4; count of bases not matched to a gene: 7. The CDR3 is 13 amino acids. The CDR3 DNA is TGTGCCAGCCAGAATGACAGGGCCTATGGCTACACCTTC. Translated: CASQNDRAYGYTF.

This sequence joins TRBV27 and TRBJ1-2, with D unclear. Trimming removed 5 bases at V and 4 bases at J, with 11 bases between. CDR1 and CDR2 (germline): MNHEY, SMNVEV (reference sequence). The CDR3 runs to 13 residues. Here the CDR3 reads CASSEDPSYGYTF. CDR3 DNA: TGTGCCAGCAGTGAGGACCCCTCCTATGGCTACACCTTC.

The chain is built from TRBV5-1 and TRBJ1-2, with D uncertain. Trimming shortened V by 5 bases and J by 4 bases, and 18 bases separated the two germline ends. Looked up from germline, CDR1 is SGHRS and CDR2 is YFSETQ. CDR3 size: 15 residues. The CDR3 loop reads CASSPIGDSSYGYTF. CDR3 DNA sequence: TGCGCCAGCAGTCCCATTGGCGACTCTAGCTATGGCTACACCTTC.

This chain joins TRBV29-1 and TRBJ2-2; TRBD1 matches 7 bases. Germline loops: CDR1 SQVTM, CDR2 ANQGSEA. Losses at the gene ends were 4 bases for V and 6 bases for J; bases not matched to a gene: 5. The CDR3 totals 13 residues. The CDR3 loop is CSVVRQGAGELFF. The CDR3, as DNA: TGCAGCGTTGTCCGGCAGGGGGCCGGGGAGCTGTTTTTT.

In the case of this clonotype: At one end the junction does not follow the germline gene, possibly because of a read error. The chain couples TRBV29-1 to TRBJ2-5, with D unclear. This CDR3 comprises 10 residues. Germline V gene lookup returns CDR1 SQVTM and CDR2 ANQGSEA. The DNA of the CDR3 is TGCGGCGTTGAAAAAGAGACCCAGTACTTC. This codes for CGVEKETQYF.

The chain carries TRBV11-2 and TRBJ2-2, with 9 bases lining up with TRBD1. The trim removed 5 bases at V and 1 base at J, leaving 5 bases unmatched. The length of the CDR3 is 16 residues. Germline values: CDR1 SGHAT, CDR2 FQNNGV. CDR3 residues: CASSHRQGVNTGELFF. CDR3 nucleotides: TGTGCCAGCAGCCACAGACAGGGGGTGAACACCGGGGAGCTGTTTTTT.

The gene calls are TRBV5-5 and TRBJ1-5, with no clear D. Germline CDR1 reads SGHKS; CDR2 reads YYEKEE (reference sequence). The CDR3 has 15 residues. Trimming left V 0 bases short and J 2 bases short, with 9 bases between. In DNA form, the CDR3 reads TGTGCCAGCAGCTTGGACGGGAGTGGCAATCAGCCCCAGCATTTT. It translates to CASSLDGSGNQPQHF.

This chain connects TRBV4-2 to TRBJ1-2; 10 bases are shared with TRBD1. Germline lookup yields CDR1 LGHNA and CDR2 YNFKEQ. The trim removed 2 bases at V and 4 bases at J, leaving 13 bases unmatched. The CDR3 runs 18 residues. CDR3 sequence reads: CASSQRTGTGVAGYGYTF. The CDR3 DNA sequence: TGTGCCAGCAGCCAACGGACCGGGACAGGGGTGGCGGGCTATGGCTACACCTTC.

The chain has TRBV11-1 and TRBJ2-7; no reliable D call. The CDR3 totals 13 residues. CDR1 is SGHAT, CDR2 FQDESV, per germline (reference sequence). The V end lost 4 bases, the J end lost 3 bases, and 10 bases lay between the germline ends. The CDR3 bases are TGTGCCAGCAGCTCCGTGAGAGACTACGAGCAGTACTTC. This translates into CASSSVRDYEQYF.

This clonotype was observed a few times. The rearrangement joins TRBV21-1 to TRBJ2-1. TRBV21-1 counts as a pseudogene. The CDR3 consists of 20 residues. CDR3 region: CASSKPFYMPTGSSYNEQFF. CDR3 bases: TGTGCTAGCAGCAAACCATTTTACATGCCCACAGGGAGCTCCTACAATGAGCAGTTCTTC.

In this sample, this clonotype turned up a few times. The chain combines TRBV12-3 or TRBV12-4 with TRBJ1-5, with D uncertain. Trimming removed 2 bases from V and 8 bases from J, with 13 bases in between. This CDR3 spans 14 amino acids. The CDR3 DNA sequence: TGTGCCAGCAGTTTATACAGATTAAAGGAGCCCCAGCATTTT. This sequence encodes CASSLYRLKEPQHF.

Remarks on this clonotype: One end of the junction varies from germline; a read error may be responsible. The gene calls are TRBV6-6 and TRBJ1-4, with TRBD1 matching over 10 bases. CDR3 length equals 16 residues. Germline V lookup: CDR1 MNHNY, CDR2 SVGAGI (reference sequence). This chain's CDR3 is CASLTSGTGVGEELFF. The CDR3 bases are TGTGCCAGCCTCACTTCAGGGACAGGGGTGGGTGAAGAACTGTTTTTT.

This clonotype was seen only a few times. The rearrangement joins TRBV9 to TRBJ2-3; TRBD2 matches 9 bases. The CDR3 loop spans 15 amino acids. Germline V gene lookup returns CDR1 SGDLS and CDR2 YYNGEE. Unmatched junction bases numbered 3, after V lost 2 bases and J lost 2 bases. The CDR3 DNA reads TGTGCCAGCAGCGTGTTAGCGGGGGCCACAGATACGCAGTATTTT. Its translation: CASSVLAGATDTQYF. The full variable domain, completed using reference TRBV9 and TRBJ2-3, is DSGVTQTPKHLITATGQRVTLRCSPRSGDLSVYWYQQSLDQGLQFLIQYYNGEERAKGNILERFSAQQFPDLHSELNLSSLELGDSALYFCASSVLAGATDTQYFGPGTRLTVL.

The chain is built from TRBV28 and TRBJ2-3; the D gene is possibly TRBD2 (5 bases). The germline V gene has CDR1 MDHEN and CDR2 SYDVKM. V was shortened by 2 bases and J by 2 bases, with 11 bases between the two germline ends. The CDR3 is 15 amino acids. CDR3 sequence (DNA): TGTGCCAGCAGTTTAGAACGGACTTACACAGATACGCAGTATTTT. Its protein is CASSLERTYTDTQYF.

This chain uses TRBV10-3 with TRBJ2-5; D possibly corresponds to TRBD1 (5 bases). V shed 9 bases and J shed 11 bases, with 25 bases lying between them. Germline-derived CDR1 and CDR2 are ENHRY and SYGVKD. The CDR3 covers 14 residues. DNA of the CDR3: TGTGCCATTAGCCCCGCGGCTCAGGGCGATGAGCAGTACTTC. It codes for CAISPAAQGDEQYF.

This clonotype has more than one count but fewer than ten. The rearrangement uses TRBV14 and TRBJ2-5; no reliable D call. This CDR3 contains 13 residues. The germline V and J ends were trimmed by 3 bases and 0 bases, with 5 bases remaining between them. Germline V CDR1 and CDR2: SGHDN, FVKESK. The DNA of the CDR3 is TGTGCCAGCAGCCACTTATACCAAGAGACCCAGTACTTC. This sequence encodes CASSHLYQETQYF.

This clonotype was seen more than once but under ten times. V is TRBV29-1 and J is TRBJ2-5; tentative D call: TRBD2 (5 bases). The length of the CDR3 is 12 residues. Germline CDR1 is SQVTM and CDR2 is ANQGSEA. V lost 2 bases to trimming and J lost 4 bases, with 8 bases between them. CDR3: CSVEMSGETQYF. The CDR3 nucleotides read TGCAGCGTTGAAATGAGCGGAGAGACCCAGTACTTC.

The chain is built from TRBV15 and TRBJ2-5; tentative D call: TRBD2 (6 bases). The end of the DNA fits TRBJ2-7 better, so the J call may be wrong. The CDR3 length is 16 residues. Germline V CDR1 and CDR2: LNHNV, YYDKDF (reference sequence). For the CDR3, the DNA is TGTGCCACCAGCAGAGATCGAGGGACTCCGTTTTCCGAGCAGTACTTC. As protein: CATSRDRGTPFSEQYF.

The chain couples TRBV7-9 to TRBJ2-1; D not certain. V gave up 4 bases and J gave up 10 bases, with 17 bases separating them. The CDR3 extends over 14 amino acids. Per the germline V gene, CDR1 is SEHNR and CDR2 is FQNEAQ (reference sequence). The CDR3 loop is CASSSRYGRNEQFF. CDR3 sequence (DNA): TGTGCCAGCAGCTCCCGATATGGTCGCAACGAGCAGTTCTTC.

This sequence joins TRBV10-3 and TRBJ2-7; no clear D gene. Germline V gene sequence: CDR1 ENHRY, CDR2 SYGVKD. Trimming removed 3 bases from V and 5 bases from J, with 8 bases in between. The CDR3 runs 12 residues. CDR3 DNA sequence: TGTGCCATCAGTGACAAGGGCAACGAGCAGTACTTC. Translation: CAISDKGNEQYF.